This T cell receptor (beta chain) was recovered during a study of T cell changes during pregnancy in multiple sclerosis. Profiling relied on immunoSEQ multiplex PCR, and the TCRdb table lists in-frame clones only, not all of them. The top ten hold roughly 0.45% of the sample, which has 30,000 to 40,000 clones, around 93% seen once. In germline, CDR1 is SGHRS, CDR2 YFSETQ. This CDR3 spans 15 amino acids. J was trimmed by 7 bases and V by 0 bases; bases with no gene match: 7. The receptor comes from a female donor in good health, enrolled as a control in a pregnancy study. The sequencing here drew on CD4+ T cells from peripheral blood mononuclear cells, taken in the third trimester of pregnancy. This chain connects TRBV5-1 to TRBJ2-5, with TRBD2 identical over 9 bases. CDR3 amino acids: CASSLVAGAGGTQYF. The CDR3 DNA sequence: TGCGCCAGCAGCTTGGTAGCGGGGGCCGGGGGGACCCAGTACTTC.